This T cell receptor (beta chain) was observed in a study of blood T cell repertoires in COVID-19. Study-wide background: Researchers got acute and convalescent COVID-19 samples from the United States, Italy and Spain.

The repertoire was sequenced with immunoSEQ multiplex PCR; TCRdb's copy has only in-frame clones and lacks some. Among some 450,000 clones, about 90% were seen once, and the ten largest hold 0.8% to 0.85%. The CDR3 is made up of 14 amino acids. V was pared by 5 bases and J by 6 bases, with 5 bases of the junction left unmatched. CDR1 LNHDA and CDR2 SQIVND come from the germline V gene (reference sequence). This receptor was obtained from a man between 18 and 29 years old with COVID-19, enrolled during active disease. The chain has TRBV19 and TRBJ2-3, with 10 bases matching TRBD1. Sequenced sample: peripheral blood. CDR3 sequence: CASSEGQGFDTQYF. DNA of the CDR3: TGTGCCAGTAGTGAGGGACAGGGGTTCGATACGCAGTATTTT.